These 15 T cell receptor beta chains were sequenced from one sample in a study of blood T cell repertoires in COVID-19. Here immunoSEQ multiplex PCR was the method, and the copy in TCRdb shows in-frame clones only, minus some. The sample lists fewer than 300,000 clones, approximately 91% occurring once. Sequencing was done on a sample of PBMCs or T cells enriched from blood (not recorded which). The source of these receptors is a woman between 40 and 50 years old with acute COVID-19.

The chain employs TRBV10-3 and TRBJ1-1; TRBD1 is a possible D gene (5 bases). The germline V gene encodes CDR1 ENHRY and CDR2 SYGVKD. V was cut by 6 bases and J by 4 bases, with 9 bases left in between. The CDR3 has 12 amino acids. Here the CDR3 reads CAISEGPTEAFF. CDR3 nucleotides: TGTGCCATCAGCGAGGGGCCCACTGAAGCTTTCTTT.

Here the CDR3 reads CASSYGGSGVLDTQYF. DNA of the CDR3: TGTGCCAGCAGTTACGGGGGTAGCGGGGTTTTGGATACGCAGTATTTT. The gene calls are TRBV6-2 or TRBV6-3 and TRBJ2-3, with 8 bases matching TRBD2. Germline V lookup: CDR1 MNHEY, CDR2 SVGEGT. The CDR3 is 16 residues long. V was pared by 2 bases and J by 6 bases, with 10 bases of the junction left unmatched.

The chain employs TRBV7-3 and TRBJ2-3, with D possibly being TRBD1 (8 bases). Trimming took off 1 base at V and 7 bases at J, with 27 bases between the two ends. The CDR3 runs to 19 residues. Germline V gene lookup returns CDR1 SGHTA and CDR2 FQGTGA. The CDR3 here is CASSLRAGGVTRGTNTQYF. CDR3 in DNA: TGTGCCAGCAGCTTAAGGGCAGGGGGCGTAACTAGAGGGACTAATACGCAGTATTTT.

This chain connects TRBV3-1 (or the pseudogene TRBV3-2) to TRBJ1-1; no clear D. This CDR3 contains 14 residues. Germline V gene data show CDR1 as LGHDT and CDR2 as YNNKEL (reference sequence). V gave up 2 bases and J gave up 4 bases, with 11 bases separating them. The CDR3 DNA sequence: TGTGCCAGCAGCCAACCGGGTTGGGTCACTGAAGCTTTCTTT. Protein product: CASSQPGWVTEAFF.

V gene TRBV7-9 combines with J gene TRBJ1-1, with TRBD1 identical over 7 bases. Germline CDR1 reads SEHNR; CDR2 reads FQNEAQ (reference sequence). The CDR3 spans 15 residues. Trimming at V came to 4 bases and at J to 0 bases, leaving 5 bases not matched to a gene. CDR3 loop: CASSSQGRLNTEAFF. The DNA for the CDR3 is TGTGCCAGCAGCTCACAGGGGCGCCTGAACACTGAAGCTTTCTTT.

The V gene is TRBV11-2, the J gene TRBJ2-3, with TRBD2 matching 7 bases. Looked up from germline, CDR1 is SGHAT and CDR2 is FQNNGV. This CDR3 is built from 15 residues. The V segment lost 6 bases and the J segment 0 bases; nucleotides outside the gene matches: 6. CDR3 sequence: CASSGRGFSTDTQYF. In nucleotides, the CDR3 is TGTGCCAGCAGTGGGCGGGGGTTTAGCACAGATACGCAGTATTTT.

CDR3 sequence reads: CASSPAGSGSDFIAGEQYF. The CDR3 DNA sequence: TGTGCCAGCAGTCCCGCCGGATCAGGCTCGGACTTCATTGCCGGCGAGCAGTACTTC. The chain links TRBV6-2 or TRBV6-3 to TRBJ2-7; maybe TRBD2 (5 bases). The germline V gene has CDR1 MNHEY and CDR2 SVGEGT. The V end lost 5 bases, the J end lost 6 bases, and 32 bases lay between the germline ends. CDR3 length: 19 amino acids.

The rearrangement links TRBV10-3 to TRBJ2-3, with D tentatively TRBD1 (5 bases). The germline CDR1 and CDR2 sequences are ENHRY and SYGVKD. The CDR3 has 15 amino acids. Trimming removed 6 bases from V and 2 bases from J, with 15 bases in between. CDR3: CAIRFRQGLTDTQYF. Here the CDR3 DNA reads TGTGCCATCAGGTTCCGGCAGGGCCTCACAGATACGCAGTATTTT.

This chain joins TRBV6-5 and TRBJ1-2; the D gene is possibly TRBD1 (6 bases). Germline loops: CDR1 MNHEY, CDR2 SVGAGI. This CDR3 region has 12 residues. V lost 8 bases, J lost 4 bases, and 11 bases lay in between. The CDR3 spells CASWRGAYGYTF. CDR3 coding DNA: TGTGCCAGCTGGCGGGGGGCCTATGGCTACACCTTC.

The gene calls are TRBV19 and TRBJ1-2, with D uncertain. V was clipped by 2 bases and J by 8 bases, with 12 bases between them. Per the germline V gene, CDR1 is LNHDA and CDR2 is SQIVND (reference sequence). The CDR3 is made up of 13 amino acids. The CDR3 DNA sequence: TGTGCCAGTAGTATAATCGAGGGCACGGGCTACACCTTC. Amino acid sequence: CASSIIEGTGYTF.

This clone was counted a single time. A junction boundary mismatches the germline segment, possibly from a read error. The chain uses TRBV6-5 and TRBJ2-7; the match to TRBD1 covers 9 bases. In germline, CDR1 is MNHEY, CDR2 SVGAGI. The CDR3 loop spans 14 amino acids. CDR3 DNA sequence: TGTGCCAGCAGATACTCGGGACAGGGATACGAGCAGTACTTC. Residues: CASRYSGQGYEQYF.

The chain recombines TRBV6-2 or TRBV6-3 with TRBJ1-1; 10 nucleotides line up with TRBD1. Trimming cost V 5 bases and J 4 bases; bases outside gene matches: 7. Germline CDR1 and CDR2: MNHEY and SVGEGT. The CDR3 covers 15 residues. The CDR3 region is CASSDRQGAITEAFF. The CDR3 DNA sequence: TGTGCCAGCAGTGATAGACAGGGGGCGATCACTGAAGCTTTCTTT.

The genes are TRBV2 and TRBJ1-1, with unresolved D. Germline loops: CDR1 SNHLY, CDR2 FYNNEI. Trimming pared 8 bases from V and 1 base from J, leaving 17 bases between. The CDR3 runs 15 residues. The CDR3 loop is CASSLSWAANTEAFF. The CDR3 region has the DNA TGTGCCAGCTCACTTTCTTGGGCAGCGAACACTGAAGCTTTCTTT. Based on the CDR3 plus reference TRBV2 and TRBJ1-1, the full variable domain is EPEVTQTPSHQVTQMGQEVILRCVPISNHLYFYWYRQILGQKVEFLVSFYNNEISEKSEIFDDQFSVERPDGSNFTLKIRSTKLEDSAMYFCASSLSWAANTEAFFGQGTRLTVV.

The rearrangement uses TRBV7-9 and TRBJ2-3; D is ambiguous. This CDR3 is built from 17 residues. From germline, CDR1 is SEHNR and CDR2 FQNEAQ (reference sequence). Trimming removed 3 bases from V and 0 bases from J, with 16 bases in between. CDR3 in DNA: TGTGCCAGCAGCTTCGCCCGCGGCTACGGGAGCACAGATACGCAGTATTTT. Its protein product is CASSFARGYGSTDTQYF.

V is TRBV18 and J is TRBJ1-2; 10 nucleotides match TRBD1. The CDR3 is 16 residues long. The germline gives CDR1 KGHSH, CDR2 LQKENI. V lost 4 bases, J lost 1 base, and 6 bases stayed unmatched. The DNA for the CDR3 is TGTGCCAGCTCACGGGACAGGGGAGAGGTTAACTATGGCTACACCTTC. Translation: CASSRDRGEVNYGYTF.